The next 24 T cell receptor beta chains were all read from a single sample in a study of read filtering for tumor transcriptome and immune sequencing. The library was built from around 0.4 ug RNA with molecular barcoded adaptors for alpha/delta and beta/gamma chains. TCRdb fed the reads into MiXCR, producing one record per CDR3 protein. This table has 100,000 to 150,000 distinct CDR3 sequences, 10% to 15% appearing once. The specimen sequenced was a population of CD138-negative cells sorted from bone marrow. These receptors all come from a donor at least 40 years old with multiple myeloma.

There are many counts of this clonotype. The rearrangement joins TRBV7-9 to TRBJ2-1, with D maybe TRBD2 (5 bases). V lost 5 bases and J 0 bases, leaving 8 bases between the germline ends. Germline V gives CDR1 SEHNR, CDR2 FQNEAQ (reference sequence). The length of the CDR3 is 14 residues. CDR3: CASSRESSYNEQFF. Here the CDR3 DNA reads TGTGCCAGCAGCCGGGAAAGCTCCTACAATGAGCAGTTCTTC.

At least ten counts were recorded for this clonotype. The chain combines TRBV7-2 with TRBJ1-2, with 7 bases aligning to TRBD1. The CDR3 covers 17 residues. V dropped 5 bases and J dropped 3; count of bases not matched to a gene: 15. Germline V gene data show CDR1 as SGHTA and CDR2 as FQGNSA. The CDR3 DNA sequence: TGTGCCAGCAGCCTCCTTGAAAGGACAGGTCTCGACTATGGCTACACCTTC. Protein product: CASSLLERTGLDYGYTF. Complete variable domain (other parts from reference TRBV7-2 and TRBJ1-2): GAGVSQSPSNKVTEKGKDVELRCDPISGHTALYWYRQSLGQGLEFLIYFQGNSAPDKSGLPSDRFSAERTGGSVSTLTIQRTQQEDSAVYLCASSLLERTGLDYGYTFGSGTRLTVV.

The V and J genes are TRBV19 and TRBJ2-2; D is ambiguous. CDR1 is LNHDA and CDR2 is SQIVND in the germline V gene (reference sequence). Trimming removed 6 bases from V and 0 bases from J, with 8 bases in between. The CDR3 extends over 14 amino acids. The CDR3, as DNA: TGTGCCAGTAGGCGCACCCCGAACACCGGGGAGCTGTTTTTT. Protein product: CASRRTPNTGELFF.

On this clonotype: A much larger clone lies one base from this, so it may be a read error. The rearrangement joins TRBV28 to TRBJ2-1; tentative D call: TRBD2 (5 bases). V dropped 3 bases and J dropped 6 bases, with 9 bases sitting between them. The length of the CDR3 is 13 residues. The germline V gene encodes CDR1 MDHEN and CDR2 SYDVKM. As DNA, the CDR3 is TGTGCCAGCAGTTTCGACTACTGCAATGAGCAGTTCTTC. Translated, it gives CASSFDYCNEQFF.

As to this clonotype: A much larger clone lies one base from this, so it may be a read error. The rearrangement uses TRBV28 and TRBJ1-1; D ambiguous. This CDR3 has 15 residues. Germline V gives CDR1 MDHEN, CDR2 SYDVKM. Trimming removed 5 bases from V and 3 bases from J, with 16 bases in between. As DNA, the CDR3 is TGTGCCAGCAGTGTGACGTCTGCCGGGTACACTGAAGCTTTCTTT. This translates into CASSVTSAGYTEAFF.

In this sample, this clonotype turned up many times. The rearrangement uses TRBV29-1 and TRBJ2-3, with 7 bases that match TRBD2. The germline V gene has CDR1 SQVTM and CDR2 ANQGSEA. V was clipped by 5 bases and J by 2 bases; unmatched bases: 7. This CDR3 is built from 14 residues. Written as DNA, the CDR3 is TGCAGCGTTACTACGAGCGGGGCCACAGATACGCAGTATTTT. Its protein product is CSVTTSGATDTQYF.

In this sample, this clonotype turned up a few times. The chain combines TRBV28 with TRBJ2-3; perhaps TRBD2 as D (6 bases). The CDR3 is 15 residues long. From germline, CDR1 is MDHEN and CDR2 SYDVKM. V shed 5 bases and J shed 6 bases, with 18 bases lying between them. This chain's CDR3 is CASSPPTGSWDTQYF. The CDR3, as DNA: TGTGCCAGCAGTCCCCCCACCGGGAGTTGGGATACGCAGTATTTT.

This clonotype was seen ten or more times. The chain uses TRBV20-1 and TRBJ2-1; TRBD1 agrees at 9 bases. The CDR3 totals 13 residues. The germline gives CDR1 DFQATT, CDR2 SNEGSKA (reference sequence). The CDR3 loop is CSPLGQGYNEQFF. The CDR3 DNA reads TGCAGCCCCCTTGGACAGGGGTACAATGAGCAGTTCTTC.

This chain joins TRBV20-1 and TRBJ2-5, with 8 bases lining up with TRBD2. Germline-derived CDR1 and CDR2 are DFQATT and SNEGSKA (reference sequence). This CDR3 comprises 14 residues. V gave up 6 bases and J gave up 7 bases; unmatched junction bases: 13. The CDR3 is CSAYSTSVLRTQYF. The CDR3 nucleotides read TGCAGTGCCTACTCGACTAGCGTGCTTAGGACCCAGTACTTC.

This clonotype appeared many times. The gene calls are TRBV7-2 and TRBJ2-2; D not certain. The V gene's germline CDR1 is SGHTA and CDR2 FQGNSA. The CDR3 contains 12 residues. Deletions cut 10 bases from V and 3 bases from J, with 9 bases between. CDR3 amino acids: CATSPDTGELFF. CDR3 sequence (DNA): TGTGCCACCTCCCCGGACACCGGGGAGCTGTTTTTT.

Details on this clonotype: One base separates it from a far larger clone, so it is likely a read error. This sequence joins TRBV7-2 and TRBJ2-1; 11 bases align to TRBD2. In germline, CDR1 is SGHTA, CDR2 FQGNSA. CDR3 length equals 16 residues. V was pared by 0 bases and J by 9 bases, with 7 bases of the junction left unmatched. The CDR3 nucleotides read TGTGCCAGCAGCTTAGCGGCTAGCGGGGGGCCCCGTGAGCAGTTCTTC. The encoded protein is CASSLAASGGPREQFF. Full variable domain (outside the CDR3, taken from reference TRBV7-2 and TRBJ2-1): GAGVSQSPSNKVTEKGKDVELRCDPISGHTALYWYRQSLGQGLEFLIYFQGNSAPDKSGLPSDRFSAERTGGSVSTLTIQRTQQEDSAVYLCASSLAASGGPREQFFGPGTRLTVL.

This clonotype was recorded at least ten times. The chain joins TRBV7-9 to TRBJ1-1; a weak D match, TRBD1 (5 bases). Trimming shortened V by 3 bases and J by 1 base, and 12 bases separated the two germline ends. This CDR3 region has 15 residues. The germline V gene encodes CDR1 SEHNR and CDR2 FQNEAQ (reference sequence). In nucleotides, the CDR3 is TGTGCCAGCAGCTTGGGAGGGGACGCGAACACTGAAGCTTTCTTT. Translated, it gives CASSLGGDANTEAFF.

Many counts were recorded for this clonotype. The chain is built from TRBV6-5 and TRBJ2-1; D is possibly TRBD1 (5 bases). Germline V lookup: CDR1 MNHEY, CDR2 SVGAGI. Between the trimmed V and J ends, which lost 6 bases and 8 bases, there was a span of 14 bases. The CDR3 contains 13 residues. CDR3 region: CASRGLVVDEQFF. For the CDR3, the DNA is TGTGCCAGCAGGGGGCTAGTTGTAGATGAGCAGTTCTTC.

This clonotype was recorded at least ten times. This CDR3 is CSVAGQPYGYTF. The CDR3 DNA reads TGCAGCGTTGCTGGGCAGCCTTATGGCTACACCTTC. The V call is TRBV29-1, the J call TRBJ1-2, with D unclear. Germline V gene lookup returns CDR1 SQVTM and CDR2 ANQGSEA. The CDR3 has 12 residues. Trimming pared 4 bases from V and 5 bases from J, leaving 11 bases between.

The chain has TRBV3-1 and TRBJ1-5; D is undetermined. Deletions cut 0 bases from V and 4 bases from J, with 10 bases between. Germline V lookup: CDR1 LGHDT, CDR2 YNNKEL (reference sequence). CDR3 length: 15 residues. CDR3 loop: CASSQDLNRNQPQHF. The CDR3 DNA reads as TGTGCCAGCAGCCAAGATTTAAACAGAAATCAGCCCCAGCATTTT. Based on the CDR3 plus reference TRBV3-1 and TRBJ1-5, the full variable domain is DTAVSQTPKYLVTQMGNDKSIKCEQNLGHDTMYWYKQDSKKFLKIMFSYNNKELIINETVPNRFSPKSPDKAHLNLHINSLELGDSAVYFCASSQDLNRNQPQHFGDGTRLSIL.

This chain links TRBV7-6 with TRBJ1-3; D call uncertain. V lost 5 bases to trimming and J lost 4 bases, with 12 bases between them. The germline gives CDR1 SGHVS, CDR2 FNYEAQ. This CDR3 has 14 residues. The CDR3 DNA is TGTGCCAGCAGCCCAGCGTTGGCCGGAAACACCATATATTTT. This encodes CASSPALAGNTIYF.

In this sample, this clonotype turned up a few times. The chain uses TRBV30 and TRBJ1-1; perhaps TRBD1 as D (6 bases). V gave up 4 bases and J gave up 1 base, with 10 bases separating them. There are 13 residues in the CDR3. Germline values: CDR1 GTSNPN, CDR2 SVGIG (reference sequence). Written as DNA, the CDR3 is TGTGCCTGGACGTGGGGGCAGAACACTGAAGCTTTCTTT. It translates to CAWTWGQNTEAFF.

This clonotype was counted at least ten times. J is TRBJ2-1 and V is TRBV7-6; 10 bases fit TRBD2. This CDR3 has 16 residues. Germline CDR1 SGHVS, CDR2 FNYEAQ. Unmatched junction bases numbered 4, after V lost 3 bases and J lost 2 bases. CDR3: CASSLDLAGAYNEQFF. Here the CDR3 DNA reads TGTGCCAGCAGCTTGGACCTAGCGGGGGCCTACAATGAGCAGTTCTTC.

This clonotype was recorded at least ten times. The V gene is TRBV6-5, the J gene TRBJ2-1; D uncertain. This CDR3 has 13 amino acids. V was cut by 6 bases and J by 9 bases, with 15 bases left in between. Per germline, CDR1 MNHEY and CDR2 SVGAGI. The chain's CDR3 is CASRPRQISEQFF. The CDR3, as DNA: TGTGCCAGCAGGCCCCGACAAATTTCTGAGCAGTTCTTC.

This clonotype appeared many times. The V and J genes are TRBV7-2 and TRBJ1-2; D is perhaps TRBD1 (5 bases). CDR3 size: 14 residues. The V end lost 3 bases, the J end lost 6 bases, and 14 bases lay between the germline ends. Per germline, CDR1 SGHTA and CDR2 FQGNSA. CDR3 residues: CASSLSGRGDGYTF. The CDR3 DNA is TGTGCCAGCAGCTTGTCCGGGCGGGGGGATGGCTACACCTTC.

This clonotype was picked up many times. The chain joins TRBV7-9 to TRBJ2-1; 14 nucleotides agree with TRBD2. Germline trimming cut 5 bases from V and 9 bases from J; bases unmatched to any gene: 9. The CDR3 spans 16 residues. The germline V gene has CDR1 SEHNR and CDR2 FQNEAQ (reference sequence). The CDR3 DNA reads TGTGCCAGCAGCGCCCCGGGACTAGCGGGAGTGGGTGAGCAGTTCTTC. It yields the protein CASSAPGLAGVGEQFF.

This clonotype was found many times. The chain joins TRBV5-1 to TRBJ2-3; D tentatively fits TRBD1 or TRBD2 (5 bases each). Trimming took 6 bases from V and 6 from J, leaving 20 bases between them. The germline V gene has CDR1 SGHRS and CDR2 YFSETQ. There are 15 residues in the CDR3. CDR3 DNA: TGCGCCAGCAATCCGGGACCGCCGATTTCGGATACGCAGTATTTT. It translates to CASNPGPPISDTQYF.

There are many counts of this clonotype. The rearrangement joins TRBV30 to TRBJ1-4, with D perhaps matching TRBD1 (5 bases). This CDR3 spans 15 amino acids. V lost 2 bases and J 8 bases, leaving 18 bases between the germline ends. CDR1 is GTSNPN, CDR2 SVGIG, per germline (reference sequence). The CDR3 loop is CAWSRGSGTGEKLFF. CDR3 nucleotide sequence: TGTGCCTGGAGTCGGGGCTCAGGGACCGGGGAAAAACTGTTTTTT.

Of note for this clonotype: The CDR3 does not close with the conserved phenylalanine or tryptophan, likely indicating a read error. This rearrangement joins TRBV5-4 to TRBJ2-7, with 9 bases lining up with TRBD2. V gave up 0 bases and J gave up 4 bases; unmatched junction bases: 5. CDR3 length: 15 amino acids. The germline CDR1 and CDR2 sequences are SGHNT and YYREEE (reference sequence). CDR3 residues: CASSLEAGGPYEQYS. In DNA, the CDR3 is TGTGCCAGCAGCTTGGAGGCGGGAGGGCCTTACGAGCAGTACTCC.